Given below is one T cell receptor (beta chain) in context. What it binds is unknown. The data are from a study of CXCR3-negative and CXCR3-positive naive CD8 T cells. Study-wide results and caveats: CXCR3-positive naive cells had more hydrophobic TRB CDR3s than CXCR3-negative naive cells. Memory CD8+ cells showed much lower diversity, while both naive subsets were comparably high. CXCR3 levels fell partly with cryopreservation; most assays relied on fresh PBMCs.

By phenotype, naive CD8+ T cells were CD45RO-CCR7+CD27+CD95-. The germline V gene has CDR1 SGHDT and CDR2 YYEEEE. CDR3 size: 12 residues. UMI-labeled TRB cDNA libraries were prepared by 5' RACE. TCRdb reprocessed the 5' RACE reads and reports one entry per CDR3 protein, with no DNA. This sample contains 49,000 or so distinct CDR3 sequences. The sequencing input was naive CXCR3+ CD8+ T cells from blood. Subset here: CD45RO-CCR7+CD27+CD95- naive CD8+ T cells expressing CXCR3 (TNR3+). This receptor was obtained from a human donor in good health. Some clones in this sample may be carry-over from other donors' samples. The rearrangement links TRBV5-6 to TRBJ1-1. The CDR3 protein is CASSLGRLEAFF. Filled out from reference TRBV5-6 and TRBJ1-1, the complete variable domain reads DAGVTQSPTHLIKTRGQQVTLRCSPKSGHDTVSWYQQALGQGPQFIFQYYEEEERQRGNFPDRFSGHQFPNYSSELNVNALLLGDSALYLCASSLGRLEAFFGQGTRLTVV.